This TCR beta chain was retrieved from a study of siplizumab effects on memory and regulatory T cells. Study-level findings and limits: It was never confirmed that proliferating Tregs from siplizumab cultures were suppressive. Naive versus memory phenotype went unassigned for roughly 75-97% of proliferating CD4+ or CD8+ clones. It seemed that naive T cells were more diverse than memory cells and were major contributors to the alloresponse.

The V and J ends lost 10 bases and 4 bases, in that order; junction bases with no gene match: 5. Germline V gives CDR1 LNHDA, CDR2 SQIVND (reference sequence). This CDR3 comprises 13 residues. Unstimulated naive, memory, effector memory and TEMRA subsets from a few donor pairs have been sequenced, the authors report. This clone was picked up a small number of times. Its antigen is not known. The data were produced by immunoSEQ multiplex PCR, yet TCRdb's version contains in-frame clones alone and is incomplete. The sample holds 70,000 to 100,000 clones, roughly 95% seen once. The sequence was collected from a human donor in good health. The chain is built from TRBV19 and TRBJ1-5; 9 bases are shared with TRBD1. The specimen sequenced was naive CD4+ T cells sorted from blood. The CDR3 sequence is CATKGQGNQPQHF. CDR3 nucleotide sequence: TGTGCCACCAAGGGACAGGGAAATCAGCCCCAGCATTTT. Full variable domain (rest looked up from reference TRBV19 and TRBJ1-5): DGGITQSPKYLFRKEGQNVTLSCEQNLNHDAMYWYRQDPGQGLRLIYYSQIVNDFQKGDIAEGYSVSREKKESFPLTVTSAQKNPTAFYLCATKGQGNQPQHFGDGTRLSIL.